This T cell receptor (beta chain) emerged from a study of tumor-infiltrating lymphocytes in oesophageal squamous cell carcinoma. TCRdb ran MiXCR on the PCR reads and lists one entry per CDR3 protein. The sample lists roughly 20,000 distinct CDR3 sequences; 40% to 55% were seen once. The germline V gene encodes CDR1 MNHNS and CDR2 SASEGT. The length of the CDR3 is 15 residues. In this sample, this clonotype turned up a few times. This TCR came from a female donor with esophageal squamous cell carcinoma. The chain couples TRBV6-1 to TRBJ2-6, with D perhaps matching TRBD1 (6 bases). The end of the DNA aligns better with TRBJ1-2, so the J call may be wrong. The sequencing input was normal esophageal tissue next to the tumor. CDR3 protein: CASSRTGLYGYGYTF. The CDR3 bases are TGTGCCAGCAGCCGTACAGGGCTTTATGGCTATGGCTACACCTTC.